The TCR beta chain under discussion was sequenced for a study of shared clonotypes between healthy human individuals. Study as a whole: A few men and a couple of women, aged 18 to 49, were donors.

V lost 6 bases, J lost 8 bases, and 17 bases lay in between. The CDR3 has 13 amino acids. Germline CDR1 SGHDT, CDR2 YYEEEE. The assay used deep level. For each subset, genomic DNA was distributed in equal portions over several immunoSEQ plates. Clones were read by immunoSEQ multiplex PCR, and TCRdb kept only the in-frame ones, dropping some. The table shows about 470,000 clones, with roughly 77% occurring only once. The TCR originated in a woman in her forties in good health. Some clones in this sample may be carry-over from other donors' samples. This rearrangement joins TRBV5-6 to TRBJ1-2, with TRBD1 as a possible D gene (5 bases). The source material was PBMCs. CDR3 DNA sequence: TGTGCCAGCACCCTTGGCAGGGTGTGGGGCTACACCTTC. It specifies CASTLGRVWGYTF.